Below, 24 T cell receptor beta chains from the same sample are listed, as sequenced in a study of blood T cell repertoires in COVID-19. Clones were sequenced by immunoSEQ multiplex PCR, and TCRdb holds only the in-frame ones, with some missing. There are some 42,000 clones in the sample; 70% to 90% occur only once, and roughly 3.9% lies in the top ten. Material for sequencing was peripheral blood. Receptor source: a human donor in a cohort sampled during active COVID-19.

The rearrangement links TRBV5-1 to TRBJ1-2; no definite D call. Germline CDR1 is SGHRS and CDR2 is YFSETQ. This CDR3 contains 13 residues. V dropped 8 bases and J dropped 1 base, with 12 bases sitting between them. The CDR3 here is CASRDPINYGYTF. DNA for the CDR3: TGCGCCAGTCGGGATCCGATTAACTATGGCTACACCTTC.

The CDR3 DNA follows: TGTGCCAGCAGCCTATATAGCAATCAGCCCCAGCATTTT. Translation: CASSLYSNQPQHF. J is TRBJ1-5 and V is TRBV2; D is unclear. This CDR3 has 13 amino acids. The germline CDR1 and CDR2 sequences are SNHLY and FYNNEI. The ends were cut back, 6 bases at V and 0 bases at J, with 6 bases in the middle.

The genes are TRBV7-3 and TRBJ2-1, with a tentative D call TRBD2 (5 bases). This CDR3 is built from 16 residues. Germline lookup yields CDR1 SGHTA and CDR2 FQGTGA. The V and J ends lost 0 bases and 0 bases respectively, with 9 bases between them. The CDR3 reads CASSLTSASSYNEQFF. The CDR3, as DNA: TGTGCCAGCAGCTTAACTAGCGCTAGCTCCTACAATGAGCAGTTCTTC.

This clone appeared a single time. V is TRBV4-1 and J is TRBJ1-2; D unclear. The CDR3 extends over 12 amino acids. The V and J ends lost 0 bases and 5 bases respectively, with 4 bases between them. Germline V gives CDR1 MGHRA, CDR2 YSYEKL. The CDR3 sequence: CASSQERYGYTF. CDR3 nucleotides: TGCGCCAGCAGCCAAGAGCGATATGGCTACACCTTC.

The V gene is TRBV7-9, the J gene TRBJ2-1; 12 nucleotides align to TRBD2. Germline CDR1 reads SEHNR; CDR2 reads FQNEAQ (reference sequence). The CDR3 sequence is 18 residues long. Trimming cost V 1 base and J 2 bases; bases outside gene matches: 6. CDR3 DNA: TGTGCCAGCAGCTTAGAGGGCTCTAGCGGGAGGGCCTACAATGAGCAGTTCTTC. Its protein product is CASSLEGSSGRAYNEQFF.

V is TRBV6-5 and J is TRBJ1-6, with D tentatively TRBD1 (6 bases). This CDR3 has 14 residues. CDR1 and CDR2 from the germline V gene are MNHEY and SVGAGI. Trimming left V 8 bases short and J 5 bases short, with 13 bases between. The CDR3 DNA sequence: TGTGCCAGCCGGGAACAGGGTGATAATTCACCCCTCCACTTT. Translating it yields CASREQGDNSPLHF.

The chain joins TRBV29-1 to TRBJ1-1, with 7 bases identical to TRBD1. V shed 7 bases and J 8 bases; nucleotides not matched to a gene: 19. The length of the CDR3 is 15 residues. CDR1 SQVTM and CDR2 ANQGSEA come from the germline V gene. The DNA for the CDR3 is TGCAGCGGCGAACCCTGGACAGGCTCCAAACGGGAAGCTTTCTTT. The encoded protein is CSGEPWTGSKREAFF.

The chain links TRBV6-1 to TRBJ1-2, with 7 bases that match TRBD1. The trim removed 2 bases at V and 3 bases at J, leaving 9 bases unmatched. This CDR3 has 16 residues. The germline V gene has CDR1 MNHNS and CDR2 SASEGT. The CDR3 bases are TGTGCCAGCAGTGAACTCGGGGCAGGGGGTTACTATGGCTACACCTTC. It encodes CASSELGAGGYYGYTF.

The rearrangement links TRBV19 to TRBJ1-5; maybe TRBD1 (5 bases). Germline V gene sequence: CDR1 LNHDA, CDR2 SQIVND (reference sequence). Trimming left V 2 bases short and J 5 bases short, with 16 bases between. The CDR3 consists of 16 residues. The CDR3 reads CASSISFDSAHQPQHF. The CDR3 nucleotides read TGTGCCAGTAGTATAAGCTTTGACAGTGCTCATCAGCCCCAGCATTTT.

The chain recombines TRBV5-4 with TRBJ2-7, with D possibly matching TRBD1 (6 bases). Between the trimmed V and J ends, which lost 4 bases and 2 bases, there was a span of 16 bases. CDR3 length: 15 amino acids. Germline V gene lookup returns CDR1 SGHNT and CDR2 YYREEE (reference sequence). As DNA, the CDR3 is TGTGCCAGCAGCCTCGGGGCGAGGGGGACCTACGAGCAGTACTTC. Translating gives CASSLGARGTYEQYF.

The chain's CDR3 is CASSPKGGSATGELFF. The CDR3 DNA reads TGTGCCAGCTCACCTAAAGGAGGGTCGGCCACCGGGGAGCTGTTTTTT. The gene calls are TRBV18 and TRBJ2-2; a weak D match, TRBD2 (6 bases). Germline loops: CDR1 KGHSH, CDR2 LQKENI. This CDR3 spans 16 amino acids. The V end lost 3 bases, the J end lost 4 bases, and 15 bases lay between the germline ends. Looking up the rest from reference TRBV18 and TRBJ2-2 gives the full variable domain: NAGVMQNPRHLVRRRGQEARLRCSPMKGHSHVYWYRQLPEEGLKFMVYLQKENIIDESGMPKERFSAEFPKEGPSILRIQQVVRGDSAAYFCASSPKGGSATGELFFGEGSRLTVL.

V and J are TRBV19 and TRBJ1-1; no firm D call. CDR1 LNHDA and CDR2 SQIVND come from the germline V gene (reference sequence). The CDR3 has 13 residues. The V gene lost 6 bases and the J gene lost 0 bases, with 8 bases spanning the gap. The DNA for the CDR3 is TGTGCCAGTAGCCCTCAGATGAACACTGAAGCTTTCTTT. Translating it yields CASSPQMNTEAFF.

This chain links TRBV3-1 (or the pseudogene TRBV3-2) with TRBJ1-1; perhaps TRBD1 as D (5 bases). The V end was cut by 4 bases, the J end by 1 base, with 7 bases between. Germline V CDR1 and CDR2: LGHDT, YNNKEL (reference sequence). The CDR3 extends over 13 amino acids. For the CDR3, the DNA is TGTGCCAGCAGCCCAGGGCGGAACACTGAAGCTTTCTTT. This gives the protein CASSPGRNTEAFF.

V gene TRBV5-6 combines with J gene TRBJ1-1; TRBD1 matches at 7 bases. The germline V gene has CDR1 SGHDT and CDR2 YYEEEE. The CDR3 length is 15 residues. The V and J ends lost 1 base and 0 bases, in that order; junction bases with no gene match: 3. CDR3 loop: CASSLTGVMNTEAFF. The CDR3 region has the DNA TGTGCCAGCAGCTTGACAGGGGTTATGAACACTGAAGCTTTCTTT.

This clone was counted between two and nine times. The chain uses TRBV5-1 and TRBJ1-1; tentatively, D is TRBD1 (5 bases). Per germline, CDR1 SGHRS and CDR2 YFSETQ. The V and J ends lost 5 bases and 1 base respectively, with 9 bases between them. This CDR3 is 13 amino acids long. The CDR3 nucleotides read TGCGCCAGCAGAGACAGTTCGAACACTGAAGCTTTCTTT. Protein product: CASRDSSNTEAFF.

This chain connects TRBV7-2 to TRBJ1-1, with D tentatively TRBD1 (5 bases). The germline V gene encodes CDR1 SGHTA and CDR2 FQGNSA. CDR3 length equals 15 residues. The V end was cut by 0 bases, the J end by 1 base, with 9 bases between. The DNA for the CDR3 is TGTGCCAGCAGCTTAGCAGGGGTTGGGAACACTGAAGCTTTCTTT. It encodes CASSLAGVGNTEAFF.

This chain connects TRBV24-1 to TRBJ2-6; maybe TRBD2 (6 bases). The CDR3 loop spans 19 amino acids. The V end lost 3 bases, the J end lost 3 bases, and 20 bases lay between the germline ends. The germline CDR1 and CDR2 sequences are KGHDR and SFDVKD. This CDR3 reads CATSDGPGGSRFGANVLTF. For the CDR3, the DNA is TGTGCCACCAGTGATGGGCCCGGGGGTTCGAGATTTGGGGCCAACGTCCTGACTTTC.

This chain links TRBV9 with TRBJ2-5; 8 bases fit TRBD2. V shed 4 bases, J shed 1 base, and the junction held 12 bases outside the gene matches. CDR1 is SGDLS and CDR2 is YYNGEE in the germline V gene. The CDR3 covers 17 residues. The CDR3 region is CASSPSPGGRLQETQYF. The CDR3 DNA follows: TGTGCCAGCAGCCCCTCTCCGGGGGGGCGGCTCCAAGAGACCCAGTACTTC. The variable domain in full, completed from reference TRBV9 and TRBJ2-5, reads DSGVTQTPKHLITATGQRVTLRCSPRSGDLSVYWYQQSLDQGLQFLIQYYNGEERAKGNILERFSAQQFPDLHSELNLSSLELGDSALYFCASSPSPGGRLQETQYFGPGTRLLVL.

The rearrangement joins TRBV14 to TRBJ2-7; D might be TRBD2 (5 bases). CDR1 and CDR2 from the germline V gene are SGHDN and FVKESK. CDR3 length: 13 residues. Trimming pared 3 bases from V and 4 bases from J, leaving 10 bases between. CDR3 residues: CASSHSRGYEQYF. CDR3 coding DNA: TGTGCCAGCAGCCACTCCCGCGGGTACGAGCAGTACTTC. The full variable domain, completed using reference TRBV14 and TRBJ2-7, is EAGVTQFPSHSVIEKGQTVTLRCDPISGHDNLYWYRRVMGKEIKFLLHFVKESKQDESGMPNNRFLAERTGGTYSTLKVQPAELEDSGVYFCASSHSRGYEQYFGPGTRLTVT.

This chain uses TRBV6-2 or TRBV6-3 with TRBJ1-5, with a weak D call TRBD1 (6 bases). The CDR3 consists of 17 residues. V was cut by 2 bases and J by 1 base, with 15 bases left in between. Germline-derived CDR1 and CDR2 are MNHEY and SVGEGT. The CDR3 coding sequence is TGTGCCAGCAGTTACCTCGCGACAGGAGTGAGCAATCAGCCCCAGCATTTT. It encodes CASSYLATGVSNQPQHF.

The chain links TRBV28 to TRBJ1-2; unclear D gene. Looked up from germline, CDR1 is MDHEN and CDR2 is SYDVKM. This CDR3 is built from 11 residues. The V gene lost 6 bases and the J gene lost 6 bases, with 8 bases spanning the gap. CDR3 sequence reads: CASSSRNGYTF. As DNA, the CDR3 is TGTGCCAGCAGCTCGAGGAATGGCTACACCTTC.

The chain is built from TRBV6-6 and TRBJ1-1, with 7 nucleotides matching TRBD1. After removal of 6 bases from V and 4 bases from J, the junction contained 5 bases not matched to a gene. Germline-derived CDR1 and CDR2 are MNHNY and SVGAGI (reference sequence). The CDR3 loop spans 13 amino acids. For the CDR3, the DNA is TGTGCCAGCAGCTCCACAGGGGTCACTGAAGCTTTCTTT. It is translated as CASSSTGVTEAFF.

The chain couples TRBV30 to TRBJ2-3, with TRBD2 matching over 7 bases. With V trimmed by 0 bases and J by 4 bases, 4 bases remained unmatched. CDR1 and CDR2 from the germline V gene are GTSNPN and SVGIG (reference sequence). This CDR3 has 14 residues. The CDR3 region has the DNA TGTGCCTGGAGTGTAATGGCGGGAGCAGATACGCAGTATTTT. This sequence encodes CAWSVMAGADTQYF.

The chain is built from TRBV18 and TRBJ1-6, with a weak D call TRBD1 (6 bases). Per the germline V gene, CDR1 is KGHSH and CDR2 is LQKENI. The CDR3 spans 14 residues. The V end was cut by 0 bases, the J end by 8 bases, with 8 bases between. The DNA for the CDR3 is TGTGCCAGCTCACCACCACAGGGTGATTCACCCCTCCACTTT. It encodes CASSPPQGDSPLHF.